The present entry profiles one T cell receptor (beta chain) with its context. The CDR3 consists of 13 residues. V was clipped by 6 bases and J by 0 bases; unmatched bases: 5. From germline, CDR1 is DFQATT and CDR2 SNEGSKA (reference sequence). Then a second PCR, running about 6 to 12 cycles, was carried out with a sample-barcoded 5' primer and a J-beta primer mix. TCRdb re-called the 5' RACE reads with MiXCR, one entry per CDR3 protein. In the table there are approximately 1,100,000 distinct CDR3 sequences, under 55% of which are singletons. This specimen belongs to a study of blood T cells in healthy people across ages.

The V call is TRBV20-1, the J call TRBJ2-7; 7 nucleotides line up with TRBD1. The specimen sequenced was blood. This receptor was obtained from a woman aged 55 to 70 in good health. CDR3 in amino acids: CSAGDRSSYEQYF. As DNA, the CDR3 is TGCAGTGCGGGGGACAGAAGCTCCTACGAGCAGTACTTC.